The next 29 T cell receptor beta chains were all read from a single sample in a study of T cells in localized non-small cell lung cancer. Sequencing was performed with immunoSEQ multiplex PCR; in TCRdb, only in-frame clones are kept and a portion is missing. The data hold nearly 25,000 clones, with 92% observed a single time. Source: peripheral blood, taken before any cancer treatment. The receptors were gathered from a woman aged 35 to 75 with stage I lung adenocarcinoma.

This chain connects TRBV18 to TRBJ2-1, with D possibly TRBD2 on 6 matching bases. Germline V gene data show CDR1 as KGHSH and CDR2 as LQKENI. The V end was cut by 4 bases, the J end by 3 bases, with 19 bases between. The CDR3 is made up of 17 amino acids. DNA of the CDR3: TGTGCCAGCTCACGATTTTCCGGTCGGCGGGACTACAATGAGCAGTTCTTC. Protein product: CASSRFSGRRDYNEQFF.

This chain connects TRBV28 to TRBJ2-3, with D possibly TRBD1 on 5 matching bases. V was pared by 4 bases and J by 6 bases, with 11 bases between. The V gene's germline CDR1 is MDHEN and CDR2 SYDVKM. The CDR3 is 13 residues long. The CDR3 DNA follows: TGTGCCAGCAGTTGGGGCCCCGGGGATACGCAGTATTTT. This translates into CASSWGPGDTQYF.

V and J are TRBV6-1 and TRBJ1-5; D call uncertain. Trimming stripped 5 bases from V and 6 bases from J, with 11 bases between. Germline lookup yields CDR1 MNHNS and CDR2 SASEGT. The CDR3 is 13 residues long. In nucleotides, the CDR3 is TGTGCCAGCAGTTCCCCGGGTAGTCAGCCCCAGCATTTT. This encodes CASSSPGSQPQHF.

The chain couples TRBV18 to TRBJ2-5; 7 nucleotides line up with TRBD1. Germline-derived CDR1 and CDR2 are KGHSH and LQKENI. This CDR3 has 15 amino acids. V lost 1 base, J lost 5 bases, and 7 bases stayed unmatched. The CDR3 DNA sequence: TGTGCCAGCTCACCACAGGGACAGCCAGGGGAGACCCAGTACTTC. Translated, it gives CASSPQGQPGETQYF.

V usage is TRBV28 and J usage is TRBJ2-5; 8 bases are shared with TRBD2. Germline CDR1 and CDR2: MDHEN and SYDVKM. CDR3 length: 16 residues. V lost 8 bases to trimming and J lost 3 bases; unmatched junction nucleotides: 14. In DNA, the CDR3 is TGTGCCAGCGCAGCTAACTTCTGGCGGGAGGAAGAGACCCAGTACTTC. Translation gives CASAANFWREEETQYF.

The table lists this clone with a count of one. This chain uses TRBV7-3 with TRBJ1-1; D is undetermined. The CDR3 has 13 amino acids. Deletions cut 2 bases from V and 1 base from J, with 5 bases between. The germline CDR1 and CDR2 sequences are SGHTA and FQGTGA. The CDR3 sequence: CASSLVTNTEAFF. The CDR3 coding sequence is TGTGCCAGCAGCTTAGTCACGAACACTGAAGCTTTCTTT.

The chain joins TRBV10-1 to TRBJ2-5, with D perhaps TRBD2 (6 bases). Germline V gene lookup returns CDR1 WNHNN and CDR2 SYGVQD (reference sequence). Trimming shortened V by 0 bases and J by 4 bases, and 15 bases separated the two germline ends. CDR3 length: 16 amino acids. This CDR3 is CASSESGGRSPETQYF. The CDR3 coding sequence is TGCGCCAGCAGTGAGTCGGGGGGACGGAGCCCAGAGACCCAGTACTTC.

The table lists this clone with a count of one. The rearrangement uses TRBV6-6 and TRBJ2-1, with a possible D match to TRBD2 (6 bases). Germline CDR1 and CDR2: MNHNY and SVGAGI (reference sequence). The V end lost 8 bases, the J end lost 6 bases, and 17 bases lay between the germline ends. There are 14 residues in the CDR3. The CDR3 region is CASQPLARFNEQFF. DNA for the CDR3: TGTGCCAGCCAACCACTAGCACGATTCAATGAGCAGTTCTTC.

The V gene is TRBV19, the J gene TRBJ1-4; the D is unclear. Germline values: CDR1 LNHDA, CDR2 SQIVND (reference sequence). V lost 5 bases and J 8 bases, leaving 15 bases between the germline ends. The CDR3 is 14 amino acids. The CDR3 DNA reads as TGTGCCAGTAGTCGACCCGACCTCGGGGAAAAACTGTTTTTT. Residues: CASSRPDLGEKLFF.

V is TRBV6-5 and J is TRBJ1-3, with D unresolved. V lost 4 bases to trimming and J lost 0 bases, with 13 bases between them. CDR1 MNHEY and CDR2 SVGAGI come from the germline V gene. This CDR3 contains 16 residues. The CDR3 is CASSSQIKPSGNTIYF. The DNA of the CDR3 is TGTGCCAGCAGTTCTCAGATTAAACCCTCTGGAAACACCATATATTTT.

The CDR3 is CASTWDANTEAFF. CDR3 DNA sequence: TGTGCCAGCACCTGGGACGCCAACACTGAAGCTTTCTTT. The chain links TRBV5-5 to TRBJ1-1; D possibly corresponds to TRBD1 (5 bases). V was trimmed by 6 bases and J by 2 bases, leaving 11 bases between them. The germline CDR1 and CDR2 sequences are SGHKS and YYEKEE (reference sequence). The length of the CDR3 is 13 residues.

This chain joins TRBV7-2 and TRBJ1-3; maybe TRBD1 (5 bases). V lost 5 bases and J 2 bases, leaving 16 bases between the germline ends. The CDR3 is made up of 16 amino acids. CDR1 and CDR2 (germline): SGHTA, FQGNSA. The CDR3: CASSPLFRTTGNTIYF. The CDR3 DNA follows: TGTGCCAGCAGCCCACTCTTTCGGACAACTGGAAACACCATATATTTT.

V and J are TRBV27 and TRBJ1-5; no clear D gene. Germline V gene data show CDR1 as MNHEY and CDR2 as SMNVEV (reference sequence). The CDR3 sequence is 15 residues long. Trimming took 10 bases from V and 3 from J, leaving 19 bases between them. The CDR3 is CATALSGVNNQPQHF. As DNA, the CDR3 is TGTGCCACTGCCTTAAGCGGAGTTAACAATCAGCCCCAGCATTTT.

This clone appeared a single time. The V gene is TRBV5-1, the J gene TRBJ1-1, with no clear D. In germline, CDR1 is SGHRS, CDR2 YFSETQ. This CDR3 contains 12 residues. The germline V and J ends were trimmed by 0 bases and 5 bases, with 5 bases remaining between them. The CDR3, as DNA: TGCGCCAGCAGCTTGGGGCAGACTGAAGCTTTCTTT. Protein product: CASSLGQTEAFF.

The V call is TRBV4-1, the J call TRBJ1-2, with 8 bases that match TRBD1. The V segment lost 1 base and the J segment 3 bases; nucleotides outside the gene matches: 7. This CDR3 has 16 amino acids. Germline loops: CDR1 MGHRA, CDR2 YSYEKL. This CDR3 is CASSQGVRGLDYGYTF. As DNA, the CDR3 is TGCGCCAGCAGCCAAGGCGTCAGGGGGCTCGACTATGGCTACACCTTC.

This chain uses TRBV4-2 with TRBJ2-5; perhaps TRBD2 as D (7 bases). V was shortened by 0 bases and J by 4 bases, with 21 bases between the two germline ends. Germline values: CDR1 LGHNA, CDR2 YNFKEQ. The CDR3 has 18 residues. The CDR3: CASSQDMPTGGGGETQYF. The DNA for the CDR3 is TGTGCCAGCAGCCAAGATATGCCTACGGGAGGAGGGGGAGAGACCCAGTACTTC.

J is TRBJ1-5 and V is TRBV5-1; D possibly corresponds to TRBD1 (6 bases). Germline assignment: CDR1 SGHRS and CDR2 YFSETQ. This CDR3 has 14 residues. Trimming removed 7 bases from V and 0 bases from J, with 11 bases in between. The CDR3: CASWDIVSNQPQHF. In DNA, the CDR3 is TGCGCCAGCTGGGACATCGTTAGCAATCAGCCCCAGCATTTT. Full variable domain (missing parts from reference TRBV5-1 and TRBJ1-5): KAGVTQTPRYLIKTRGQQVTLSCSPISGHRSVSWYQQTPGQGLQFLFEYFSETQRNKGNFPGRFSGRQFSNSRSEMNVSTLELGDSALYLCASWDIVSNQPQHFGDGTRLSIL.

The chain links TRBV6-1 to TRBJ1-4; 10 nucleotides match TRBD1. This CDR3 is built from 12 residues. The germline V gene has CDR1 MNHNS and CDR2 SASEGT. Losses at the gene ends were 10 bases for V and 10 bases for J; bases not matched to a gene: 6. The CDR3 bases are TGTGCCACCGGGACAGGGGAGGGAAAACTGTTTTTT. It encodes CATGTGEGKLFF.

The rearrangement joins TRBV7-2 to TRBJ2-1, with 7 bases aligning to TRBD2. The germline gives CDR1 SGHTA, CDR2 FQGNSA. The V gene end was trimmed by 1 base and the J gene end by 2 bases; junction bases not matched to a gene: 11. The CDR3 spans 18 residues. In DNA form, the CDR3 reads TGTGCCAGCAGCTTAGTTCGATGGGAGGGCCGCGCCTACAATGAGCAGTTCTTC. Its translation: CASSLVRWEGRAYNEQFF. The full variable domain, with the rest looked up from reference TRBV7-2 and TRBJ2-1, is GAGVSQSPSNKVTEKGKDVELRCDPISGHTALYWYRQSLGQGLEFLIYFQGNSAPDKSGLPSDRFSAERTGGSVSTLTIQRTQQEDSAVYLCASSLVRWEGRAYNEQFFGPGTRLTVL.

The J gene is TRBJ2-5, the V gene TRBV7-9; tentative D call: TRBD2 (5 bases). The germline V gene has CDR1 SEHNR and CDR2 FQNEAQ (reference sequence). The V end lost 5 bases, the J end lost 2 bases, and 9 bases lay between the germline ends. The CDR3 consists of 13 residues. The CDR3 reads CASSRGFQETQYF. The CDR3 DNA sequence: TGTGCCAGCAGCCGGGGATTTCAAGAGACCCAGTACTTC.

The gene calls are TRBV7-9 and TRBJ2-5, with 7 bases fitting TRBD1. This CDR3 has 12 residues. V trimming: 7 bases; J trimming: 5 bases; junction bases outside the gene matches: 4. Germline lookup yields CDR1 SEHNR and CDR2 FQNEAQ (reference sequence). CDR3 residues: CASNRGQETQYF. CDR3 in DNA: TGTGCCAGCAACAGGGGCCAGGAGACCCAGTACTTC. The full variable domain, in which reference TRBV7-9 and TRBJ2-5 provide the parts outside the CDR3, is DTGVSQNPRHKITKRGQNVTFRCDPISEHNRLYWYRQTLGQGPEFLTYFQNEAQLEKSRLLSDRFSAERPKGSFSTLEIQRTEQGDSAMYLCASNRGQETQYFGPGTRLLVL.

V and J are TRBV11-2 and TRBJ2-5; the match to TRBD2 covers 11 bases. CDR1 is SGHAT, CDR2 FQNNGV, per germline. V was clipped by 6 bases and J by 7 bases; unmatched bases: 10. The CDR3 length is 15 residues. The CDR3 region has the DNA TGTGCCAGCAGGCCTGCCGGGACTAGCGGTTGGACCCAGTACTTC. Amino acid sequence: CASRPAGTSGWTQYF.

V gene TRBV7-7 combines with J gene TRBJ2-5, with D tentatively TRBD1 (6 bases). This CDR3 is 15 amino acids long. The ends were cut back, 5 bases at V and 1 base at J, with 14 bases in the middle. The germline CDR1 and CDR2 sequences are SSHAT and FNYEAQ (reference sequence). The CDR3 sequence: CASSPSQGRQETQYF. In DNA form, the CDR3 reads TGTGCCAGCAGCCCATCACAGGGACGCCAAGAGACCCAGTACTTC.

This rearrangement joins TRBV27 to TRBJ1-1; D is possibly TRBD1 (5 bases). V was cut by 6 bases and J by 0 bases, with 14 bases left in between. Germline V CDR1 and CDR2: MNHEY, SMNVEV (reference sequence). The length of the CDR3 is 15 residues. DNA of the CDR3: TGTGCCAGCAGCTACAGGTCCGTACTGAACACTGAAGCTTTCTTT. The encoded protein is CASSYRSVLNTEAFF.

The chain recombines TRBV5-1 with TRBJ1-2; maybe TRBD1 (6 bases). CDR1 is SGHRS and CDR2 is YFSETQ in the germline V gene. Trimming shortened V by 4 bases and J by 4 bases, and 26 bases separated the two germline ends. CDR3 length equals 18 residues. In DNA form, the CDR3 reads TGCGCCAGCAGCCGCGATTCCACGACAGGCCTAGCGTCCTATGGCTACACCTTC. Translation: CASSRDSTTGLASYGYTF.

This clone was found once. V usage is TRBV6-5 and J usage is TRBJ2-7; 14 nucleotides align to TRBD2. J lost 6 bases, V lost 8 bases, and 9 bases had no gene match. The CDR3 totals 15 residues. Germline CDR1 and CDR2: MNHEY and SVGAGI. The CDR3 reads CASRPGLAGVGEQYF. CDR3 DNA sequence: TGTGCCAGCCGACCGGGACTAGCGGGAGTAGGCGAGCAGTACTTC.

This clone was observed a few times. The rearrangement uses TRBV28 and TRBJ1-2, with unresolved D. Deletions cut 8 bases from V and 1 base from J, with 5 bases between. Germline V lookup: CDR1 MDHEN, CDR2 SYDVKM. CDR3 length: 11 residues. This chain's CDR3 is CASRDNYGYTF. The CDR3, as DNA: TGTGCCAGCCGGGATAACTATGGCTACACCTTC.

V is TRBV19 and J is TRBJ1-5; D might be TRBD1 (5 bases). Germline loops: CDR1 LNHDA, CDR2 SQIVND (reference sequence). The CDR3 contains 13 residues. V was cut by 5 bases and J by 7 bases, with 12 bases left in between. The CDR3 DNA is TGTGCCAGTAGTGGGGGTTGGGAGCAGCCCCAGCATTTT. As protein: CASSGGWEQPQHF.

The chain uses TRBV28 and TRBJ2-3; D is uncertain. Germline assignment: CDR1 MDHEN and CDR2 SYDVKM. The CDR3 loop spans 13 amino acids. The ends were cut back, 2 bases at V and 0 bases at J, with 3 bases in the middle. CDR3 in DNA: TGTGCCAGCAGTTTAGGAAGCACAGATACGCAGTATTTT. Translating it yields CASSLGSTDTQYF.